These 27 T cell receptor beta chains share one sample of origin, sequenced in a study of blood T cells in healthy people across ages (dated by TCRdb to the mid-2010s). The library was built by means of 5' RACE. Sequencing was carried out with an Illumina HiSeq 2500. The second PCR ran for about 7 to 11 cycles and used a J-beta primer mix along with a sample-barcoded 5' primer. TCRdb cleaned the public reads at Q25 with fastp, built clones with MiXCR and kept in-frame beta chains. For every CDR3 protein sequence, its rows merge into one entry that carries the most common genes and DNA. The table for this sample lists more than 800,000 distinct CDR3 sequences; more than 25% of them were counted only once. The top ten hold roughly 17% of the sample. The sample was blood. Every receptor here comes from a woman of 80 years or more in good health.

This clonotype was picked up many times. V usage is TRBV7-2 and J usage is TRBJ1-5; D is uncertain. The CDR3 totals 15 residues. Germline V lookup: CDR1 SGHTA, CDR2 FQGNSA. Deletions cut 1 base from V and 1 base from J, with 8 bases between. The CDR3 loop reads CASSLVGNSNQPQHF. Written as DNA, the CDR3 is TGTGCCAGCAGCTTAGTTGGAAACAGCAATCAGCCCCAGCATTTT.

The V gene is TRBV9, the J gene TRBJ2-7; D unclear. The ends were cut back, 0 bases at V and 5 bases at J, with 3 bases in the middle. The CDR3 covers 11 residues. Per germline, CDR1 SGDLS and CDR2 YYNGEE. CDR3 loop: CASSVADEQYF. As DNA, the CDR3 is TGTGCCAGCAGCGTAGCTGACGAGCAGTACTTC.

The CDR3, as DNA: TGTGCCAGCAGCCAAGGGCGATCGTGGGGGGCCAACGTCCTGACTTTC. Protein: CASSQGRSWGANVLTF. This chain joins TRBV14 and TRBJ2-6; D call uncertain. V lost 1 base, J lost 4 bases, and 11 bases lay in between. The CDR3 is 16 residues long. Germline loops: CDR1 SGHDN, CDR2 FVKESK.

This clonotype was found many times. The chain couples TRBV20-1 to TRBJ2-1; D perhaps matches TRBD2 (6 bases). Per germline, CDR1 DFQATT and CDR2 SNEGSKA (reference sequence). Between the trimmed V and J ends, which lost 1 base and 6 bases, there was a span of 16 bases. This CDR3 has 15 amino acids. CDR3 bases: TGCAGTGCTAGAGGCCCATACCTCGGGGGCAATGAGCAGTTCTTC. Protein sequence: CSARGPYLGGNEQFF.

This clonotype was observed many times. The CDR3 nucleotides are TGTGCCAGCAGCCCCAACGGGTGGGACGAAAAACTGTTTTTT. Residues: CASSPNGWDEKLFF. V is TRBV5-5 and J is TRBJ1-4, with D perhaps TRBD1 (5 bases). Looked up from germline, CDR1 is SGHKS and CDR2 is YYEKEE (reference sequence). With 4 bases removed from V and 8 bases from J, the gap between germline ends came to 15 bases. The CDR3 spans 14 residues. Complete variable domain (other parts from reference TRBV5-5 and TRBJ1-4): DAGVTQSPTHLIKTRGQQVTLRCSPISGHKSVSWYQQVLGQGPQFIFQYYEKEERGRGNFPDRFSARQFPNYSSELNVNALLLGDSALYLCASSPNGWDEKLFFGSGTQLSVL.

Concerning this clonotype itself: A read error may explain this, as a much larger clone is one base away. J is TRBJ2-5 and V is TRBV2, with TRBD1 identical over 7 bases. The CDR3 runs to 13 residues. Germline-derived CDR1 and CDR2 are SNHLY and FYNNEI. Germline trimming cut 8 bases from V and 11 bases from J; bases unmatched to any gene: 14. DNA for the CDR3: TGTGCCAGCGAGGCCGGGACAGACAATGAGCAGTACTTC. Translated, it gives CASEAGTDNEQYF.

The chain employs TRBV20-1 and TRBJ2-4; TRBD2 agrees at 7 bases. The CDR3 sequence is 14 residues long. The germline CDR1 and CDR2 sequences are DFQATT and SNEGSKA (reference sequence). The DNA for the CDR3 is TGCAGCGCTCCTGGGGGGGGGACCAAAAACATTCAGTACTTC. It translates to CSAPGGGTKNIQYF.

This clonotype was detected only a few times. This sequence joins TRBV5-1 and TRBJ1-1; D unclear. The length of the CDR3 is 14 residues. Germline lookup yields CDR1 SGHRS and CDR2 YFSETQ. V was pared by 6 bases and J by 0 bases, with 12 bases between. CDR3 loop: CASTLEGMNTEAFF. CDR3 DNA sequence: TGCGCCAGCACCCTAGAAGGGATGAACACTGAAGCTTTCTTT.

V usage is TRBV4-3 and J usage is TRBJ2-4; no clear D. The V gene lost 0 bases and the J gene lost 9 bases, with 18 bases spanning the gap. Germline V gives CDR1 LGHNA, CDR2 YSLEER. This CDR3 is 16 amino acids long. CDR3 bases: TGCGCCAGCAGCCAAGATCCCCACCCAAGTGGAACCATTCAGTACTTC. Translating gives CASSQDPHPSGTIQYF.

Comments on this clonotype: It may be a read error: a sequence one base away is much more abundant. The rearrangement joins TRBV20-1 to TRBJ2-5, with D possibly being TRBD1 (7 bases). V gave up 4 bases and J gave up 5 bases, with 20 bases separating them. CDR3 length: 15 amino acids. From germline, CDR1 is DFQATT and CDR2 SNEGSKA (reference sequence). The CDR3 region is CSATGAGGVWETQYF. DNA for the CDR3: TGCAGTGCTACGGGGGCAGGGGGTGTTTGGGAGACCCAGTACTTC.

This clonotype has a count of ten or more. V is TRBV12-3 or TRBV12-4 and J is TRBJ1-5; possibly TRBD1 for D (5 bases). This CDR3 has 12 amino acids. V gave up 6 bases and J gave up 6 bases, with 9 bases separating them. The CDR3 sequence: CASSSTVQPQHF. CDR3 nucleotide sequence: TGTGCCAGCAGCTCGACAGTTCAGCCCCAGCATTTT.

The rearrangement uses TRBV7-6 and TRBJ2-5; TRBD1 aligns across 8 bases. The V gene end was trimmed by 2 bases and the J gene end by 4 bases; junction bases not matched to a gene: 6. Germline V CDR1 and CDR2: SGHVS, FNYEAQ. The CDR3 consists of 15 residues. The CDR3 DNA is TGTGCCAGCAGCTTATCCGGACAGGGAGCAGAGACCCAGTACTTC. It yields the protein CASSLSGQGAETQYF. The full variable domain, rest sourced from reference TRBV7-6 and TRBJ2-5, is GAGVSQSPRYKVTKRGQDVALRCDPISGHVSLYWYRQALGQGPEFLTYFNYEAQQDKSGLPNDRFSAERPEGSISTLTIQRTEQRDSAMYRCASSLSGQGAETQYFGPGTRLLVL.

The sample holds many counts of this clonotype. The chain joins TRBV7-2 to TRBJ2-7, with TRBD1 matching 8 bases. The CDR3 sequence is 16 residues long. The V and J ends lost 6 bases and 2 bases, in that order; junction bases with no gene match: 12. Germline V lookup: CDR1 SGHTA, CDR2 FQGNSA. CDR3 in DNA: TGTGCCAGCAGTCCACAGGGCGGGACAGGAACCTACGAGCAGTACTTC. Encoded protein: CASSPQGGTGTYEQYF. Supplemented by reference TRBV7-2 and TRBJ2-7, the full variable domain reads GAGVSQSPSNKVTEKGKDVELRCDPISGHTALYWYRQSLGQGLEFLIYFQGNSAPDKSGLPSDRFSAERTGGSVSTLTIQRTQQEDSAVYLCASSPQGGTGTYEQYFGPGTRLTVT.

As to this clonotype: This could be a read error, since a much larger clone is one nucleotide away. The J gene is TRBJ2-3, the V gene TRBV12-3 or TRBV12-4; 8 bases align to TRBD1. The junction had 7 bases not matched to a gene; V was cut back by 6 bases and J by 2 bases. The CDR3 extends over 15 amino acids. Written as DNA, the CDR3 is TGTGCCAGCAGAGCGAGGACAGGGACCACAGATACGCAGTATTTT. Amino acid sequence: CASRARTGTTDTQYF.

The chain links TRBV30 to TRBJ1-6; no clear D. From germline, CDR1 is GTSNPN and CDR2 SVGIG (reference sequence). V lost 0 bases, J lost 0 bases, and 9 bases lay in between. This CDR3 contains 16 residues. CDR3 region: CAWSVPGVSYNSPLHF. The CDR3 bases are TGTGCCTGGAGTGTACCGGGAGTCTCCTATAATTCACCCCTCCACTTT.

Details on this clonotype: The CDR3 ends on some other residue instead of the conserved phenylalanine or tryptophan, so this is likely a read error. This chain uses TRBV18 with TRBJ1-6, with 9 positions matching TRBD1. Unmatched junction bases numbered 13, after V lost 6 bases and J lost 10 bases. The CDR3 extends over 16 amino acids. The V gene's germline CDR1 is KGHSH and CDR2 LQKENI. The CDR3 DNA is TGTGCCAGCTCGCAGGCACGGACAGGGGTAGAATCACCCCTCCACTTG. Its protein is CASSQARTGVESPLHL.

This clonotype was seen only a few times. The V and J genes are TRBV5-5 and TRBJ2-5; 7 bases map to TRBD2. Trimming at V came to 4 bases and at J to 5 bases, leaving 5 bases not matched to a gene. The CDR3 has 13 amino acids. The germline V gene has CDR1 SGHKS and CDR2 YYEKEE (reference sequence). The CDR3 here is CASSEFGGETQYF. CDR3 sequence (DNA): TGTGCCAGCAGCGAATTCGGGGGGGAGACCCAGTACTTC.

Points on this clonotype: At one boundary the junction diverges from the germline segment, which might be a read error. V and J are TRBV12-3 or TRBV12-4 and TRBJ2-3; the D is unclear. The CDR3 has 13 amino acids. The CDR3 nucleotides are TGTGCCAGCAGTTTATTGGGAAAAGATGCGCAGTATTTT. This translates into CASSLLGKDAQYF.

This sequence joins TRBV5-1 and TRBJ1-2, with TRBD1 matching 11 bases. Trimming at V came to 4 bases and at J to 6 bases, leaving 8 bases not matched to a gene. The CDR3 has 15 residues. CDR1 and CDR2 from the germline V gene are SGHRS and YFSETQ. The CDR3 DNA follows: TGCGCCAGCAGCACGGACAGGGGGCCGTATGATGGCTACACCTTC. Residues: CASSTDRGPYDGYTF.

This clonotype was seen at least ten times. The J gene is TRBJ2-3, the V gene TRBV7-2, with 9 bases aligning to TRBD2. V gave up 3 bases and J gave up 4 bases; unmatched junction bases: 5. The CDR3 is 15 amino acids. The germline CDR1 and CDR2 sequences are SGHTA and FQGNSA. CDR3 coding DNA: TGTGCCAGCAGCTTTGATAGCGGGGGAGCAGATACGCAGTATTTT. Translating it yields CASSFDSGGADTQYF. The full variable domain, rest sourced from reference TRBV7-2 and TRBJ2-3, is GAGVSQSPSNKVTEKGKDVELRCDPISGHTALYWYRQSLGQGLEFLIYFQGNSAPDKSGLPSDRFSAERTGGSVSTLTIQRTQQEDSAVYLCASSFDSGGADTQYFGPGTRLTVL.

This chain connects TRBV6-2 or TRBV6-3 to TRBJ2-3, with 10 bases lining up with TRBD2. Germline V gives CDR1 MNHEY, CDR2 SVGEGT. The V segment lost 3 bases and the J segment 4 bases; nucleotides outside the gene matches: 7. The length of the CDR3 is 16 residues. CDR3 in DNA: TGTGCCAGCAGTTATAGGGTAGCGGGGGGCGCAGATACGCAGTATTTT. Its translation is CASSYRVAGGADTQYF.

This CDR3 is CASSQDPGGGTNTGELFF. Written as DNA, the CDR3 is TGTGCCAGCAGCCAAGATCCCGGGGGGGGCACGAACACCGGGGAGCTGTTTTTT. The gene calls are TRBV4-2 and TRBJ2-2, with TRBD2 matching over 8 bases. With 0 bases clipped from V and 0 bases from J, the junction kept 6 bases outside the gene matches. The CDR3 covers 18 residues. Looked up from germline, CDR1 is LGHNA and CDR2 is YNFKEQ.

The chain couples TRBV5-1 to TRBJ2-5, with TRBD1 identical over 7 bases. Germline-derived CDR1 and CDR2 are SGHRS and YFSETQ. The junction had 12 bases not matched to a gene; V was cut back by 4 bases and J by 9 bases. This CDR3 region has 14 residues. CDR3 sequence (DNA): TGCGCCAGCAGCAAGGGGCAGGGGGAACTGTCCCAGTACTTC. Protein product: CASSKGQGELSQYF.

In this sample, this clonotype turned up a few times. This may come from a read error, since a much larger clone is one base off. The chain is built from TRBV5-1 and TRBJ2-7, with a weak D call TRBD2 (7 bases). V was shortened by 4 bases and J by 7 bases, with 21 bases between the two germline ends. Germline assignment: CDR1 SGHRS and CDR2 YFSETQ. This CDR3 is built from 15 residues. In nucleotides, the CDR3 is TGCGCCAGCAGCGTGTCATGGACGGGGGGCGATGAGCAGTACTTC. As protein: CASSVSWTGGDEQYF.

This clonotype turned up a few times. The gene calls are TRBV6-2 or TRBV6-3 and TRBJ1-1, with D possibly being TRBD1 (5 bases). The CDR3 has 13 amino acids. V was cut by 5 bases and J by 1 base, with 8 bases left in between. Germline V CDR1 and CDR2: MNHEY, SVGEGT. This CDR3 reads CASSDSPNTEAFF. The CDR3 DNA sequence: TGTGCCAGCAGTGACAGCCCGAACACTGAAGCTTTCTTT.

This clonotype was counted many times. The chain combines TRBV27 with TRBJ2-1, with 14 positions matching TRBD2. CDR1 is MNHEY, CDR2 SMNVEV, per germline (reference sequence). V lost 5 bases and J lost 10; bases outside the gene matches: 10. The CDR3 spans 16 residues. CDR3 sequence reads: CASSLRTSGGPREQFF. In DNA form, the CDR3 reads TGTGCCAGCAGTCTCCGGACTAGCGGGGGGCCTAGGGAGCAGTTCTTC.

This clonotype was recorded a few times. V gene TRBV30 combines with J gene TRBJ2-1; D tentatively reads TRBD1 or TRBD2 (6 bases each). There are 12 residues in the CDR3. Germline loops: CDR1 GTSNPN, CDR2 SVGIG (reference sequence). Trimming stripped 3 bases from V and 12 bases from J, with 15 bases between. In DNA, the CDR3 is TGTGCCTGGAGGGCGACGGGGGCCGGGCAGTTCTTC. Amino acids: CAWRATGAGQFF. The full variable domain, completed using reference TRBV30 and TRBJ2-1, is SQTIHQWPATLVQPVGSPLSLECTVEGTSNPNLYWYRQAAGRGLQLLFYSVGIGQISSEVPQNLSASRPQDRQFILSSKKLLLSDSGFYLCAWRATGAGQFFGPGTRLTVL.